The 18 T cell receptor beta chains reported below all come from one sample, sequenced in a study of regulatory T cells in long-lasting Graves disease. As to time point: newly diagnosed GD, antithyroid drugs for less than 3 months. PBMC-extracted RNA yielded the TCR library. Arm-PCR of CDR3 regions and iRepertoire HTBI primers were used to build TCR beta libraries. TCRdb passed the multiplex PCR reads through MiXCR, listing each CDR3 protein once. This table has roughly 420,000 distinct CDR3 sequences, around a sixth appearing once. Sequenced here: peripheral blood mononuclear cells (PBMCs), sampled at new diagnosis, from a patient treated with antithyroid drugs. Every receptor here comes from a female donor with Graves disease.

In this sample, this clonotype turned up once. The chain has TRBV9 and TRBJ2-3, with TRBD2 matching 9 bases. Trimming at V came to 0 bases and at J to 6 bases, leaving 2 bases not matched to a gene. In germline, CDR1 is SGDLS, CDR2 YYNGEE. This CDR3 contains 14 residues. The CDR3, as DNA: TGTGCCAGCAGCGTAGGACTAGCGGAGGATACGCAGTATTTT. As protein: CASSVGLAEDTQYF. Filled out from reference TRBV9 and TRBJ2-3, the complete variable domain reads DSGVTQTPKHLITATGQRVTLRCSPRSGDLSVYWYQQSLDQGLQFLIQYYNGEERAKGNILERFSAQQFPDLHSELNLSSLELGDSALYFCASSVGLAEDTQYFGPGTRLTVL.

This clonotype came up many times. The CDR3 region has the DNA TGTGCCAGCAGCTTAGAACGGGAGCTGTTTTTT. Translating it yields CASSLERELFF. The chain has TRBV7-6 and TRBJ2-2; no firm D call. The V and J ends lost 1 base and 9 bases respectively, with 3 bases between them. This CDR3 contains 11 residues. In germline, CDR1 is SGHVS, CDR2 FNYEAQ.

A few counts support this clonotype. The CDR3 bases are TGCGCCAGCATGGCGGGCATGAACACTGAAGCTTTCTTT. Protein sequence: CASMAGMNTEAFF. J is TRBJ1-1 and V is TRBV5-1; D unclear. Trimming took off 6 bases at V and 0 bases at J, with 9 bases between the two ends. The CDR3 runs 13 residues. Germline CDR1 is SGHRS and CDR2 is YFSETQ.

This chain joins TRBV18 and TRBJ1-2; 9 bases match TRBD1. J gave up 6 bases and V 4 bases, and 6 bases lay outside the gene matches. There are 14 residues in the CDR3. The germline CDR1 and CDR2 sequences are KGHSH and LQKENI. CDR3 residues: CASSLGTGSNGYTF. The CDR3 DNA sequence: TGTGCCAGCTCACTTGGGACAGGGTCGAATGGCTACACCTTC.

This clonotype has ten or more counts. This chain uses TRBV9 with TRBJ2-3; possibly TRBD2 for D (5 bases). This CDR3 comprises 14 residues. V was trimmed by 3 bases and J by 2 bases, leaving 10 bases between them. The germline V gene has CDR1 SGDLS and CDR2 YYNGEE. Here the CDR3 reads CASSDTSNTDTQYF. The CDR3 bases are TGTGCCAGCAGCGACACTAGTAACACAGATACGCAGTATTTT. Filled out from reference TRBV9 and TRBJ2-3, the complete variable domain reads DSGVTQTPKHLITATGQRVTLRCSPRSGDLSVYWYQQSLDQGLQFLIQYYNGEERAKGNILERFSAQQFPDLHSELNLSSLELGDSALYFCASSDTSNTDTQYFGPGTRLTVL.

This clonotype was observed at least ten times. The chain recombines TRBV5-5 with TRBJ1-2; D not certain. This CDR3 comprises 13 residues. CDR1 is SGHKS, CDR2 YYEKEE, per germline (reference sequence). V shed 3 bases and J shed 7 bases, with 13 bases lying between them. The CDR3 loop is CASSYPESRGYTF. The CDR3 coding sequence is TGTGCCAGCAGCTACCCGGAAAGTCGTGGCTACACCTTC.

This clonotype was recorded many times. The rearrangement links TRBV28 to TRBJ2-2; D not resolved. The CDR3 sequence is 12 residues long. Germline V lookup: CDR1 MDHEN, CDR2 SYDVKM. The V gene lost 8 bases and the J gene lost 5 bases, with 9 bases spanning the gap. The CDR3 reads CASRLGTGELFF. CDR3 bases: TGTGCCAGCCGGTTGGGGACCGGGGAGCTGTTTTTT.

This clonotype occurred a few times. This rearrangement joins TRBV7-9 to TRBJ1-1; D may be TRBD1 (6 bases). The CDR3 runs 19 residues. CDR1 is SEHNR, CDR2 FQNEAQ, per germline (reference sequence). The ends were cut back, 5 bases at V and 3 bases at J, with 28 bases in the middle. The CDR3 sequence: CASSQVSLRNGRTDTEAFF. The CDR3 nucleotides are TGTGCCAGCAGCCAAGTAAGTTTACGAAATGGAAGGACAGACACTGAAGCTTTCTTT.

The gene calls are TRBV28 and TRBJ2-6; D not resolved. Germline assignment: CDR1 MDHEN and CDR2 SYDVKM. This CDR3 region has 17 residues. V was shortened by 2 bases and J by 0 bases, with 11 bases between the two germline ends. CDR3 sequence (DNA): TGTGCCAGCAGTTTAAAGTTTGTAGGCTCTGGGGCCAACGTCCTGACTTTC. Encoded protein: CASSLKFVGSGANVLTF.

This clonotype was found a few times. The chain links TRBV11-2 to TRBJ2-2, with D unclear. Trimming removed 5 bases from V and 7 bases from J, with 17 bases in between. From germline, CDR1 is SGHAT and CDR2 FQNNGV. The length of the CDR3 is 15 residues. DNA for the CDR3: TGTGCCAGCAGCCCCTTGTTTGTATCCGGCGGGGAGCTGTTTTTT. It codes for CASSPLFVSGGELFF.

V gene TRBV20-1 combines with J gene TRBJ2-1; TRBD2 matches at 8 bases. V shed 3 bases, J shed 7 bases, and the junction held 11 bases outside the gene matches. CDR3 length equals 15 residues. Per the germline V gene, CDR1 is DFQATT and CDR2 is SNEGSKA (reference sequence). CDR3 nucleotides: TGCAGTGCTAGGCCCGGGGGGGGCAACGGGAATGAGCAGTTCTTC. This translates into CSARPGGGNGNEQFF.

This clonotype was found many times. The chain uses TRBV20-1 and TRBJ1-2; D is ambiguous. V shed 6 bases and J shed 0 bases, with 14 bases lying between them. CDR1 and CDR2 (germline): DFQATT, SNEGSKA (reference sequence). The CDR3 totals 14 residues. The CDR3 here is CSAPRGAANYGYTF. The CDR3 DNA sequence: TGCAGTGCCCCTCGGGGTGCCGCTAACTATGGCTACACCTTC.

This clonotype was found many times. The rearrangement uses TRBV6-5 and TRBJ1-1; D not resolved. Germline CDR1 reads MNHEY; CDR2 reads SVGAGI. There are 13 residues in the CDR3. The germline V and J ends were trimmed by 0 bases and 11 bases, with 13 bases remaining between them. CDR3 in amino acids: CASSYSRVGAAFF. The CDR3 region has the DNA TGTGCCAGCAGTTACTCTCGTGTAGGCGCGGCTTTCTTT.

There are many counts of this clonotype. The chain has TRBV3-1 and TRBJ1-6; possible D gene TRBD1, 6 bases. CDR1 is LGHDT, CDR2 YNNKEL, per germline (reference sequence). Trimming removed 2 bases from V and 10 bases from J, with 15 bases in between. The CDR3 loop spans 15 amino acids. The CDR3, as DNA: TGTGCCAGCAGCCAATCAGGGGAGTTCGGGTCACCCCTCCACTTT. Residues: CASSQSGEFGSPLHF.

This clonotype occurred many times. V is TRBV7-2 and J is TRBJ2-2; TRBD1 agrees at 8 bases. This CDR3 region has 15 residues. With V trimmed by 6 bases and J by 4 bases, 7 bases remained unmatched. Germline V gene data show CDR1 as SGHTA and CDR2 as FQGNSA. As DNA, the CDR3 is TGTGCCAGCAGACATCAGGGGGCGAGCACCGGGGAGCTGTTTTTT. Translation gives CASRHQGASTGELFF.

V and J are TRBV6-2 or TRBV6-3 and TRBJ1-2; D might be TRBD1 (5 bases). In germline, CDR1 is MNHEY, CDR2 SVGEGT. Trimming removed 6 bases at V and 7 bases at J, with 15 bases between. This CDR3 has 13 residues. The CDR3 nucleotides read TGTGCCAGCAGAGTAAACGGGGCCGCTGGCTACACCTTC. Amino acids: CASRVNGAAGYTF.

This clonotype was found many times. The chain has TRBV20-1 and TRBJ1-1; TRBD1 is a possible D gene (5 bases). This CDR3 spans 15 amino acids. V was trimmed by 0 bases and J by 0 bases, leaving 11 bases between them. The germline CDR1 and CDR2 sequences are DFQATT and SNEGSKA (reference sequence). This CDR3 reads CSARDYKGLNTEAFF. The CDR3 DNA sequence: TGCAGTGCTAGAGATTACAAGGGGCTGAACACTGAAGCTTTCTTT.

The V call is TRBV5-5, the J call TRBJ2-1; unclear D gene. The CDR3 spans 13 residues. Trimming took 1 base from V and 7 from J, leaving 9 bases between them. The germline V gene has CDR1 SGHKS and CDR2 YYEKEE (reference sequence). CDR3 protein: CASSLWFGNEQFF. The CDR3 coding sequence is TGTGCCAGCAGCTTGTGGTTCGGTAATGAGCAGTTCTTC.